The text below deals with one T cell receptor (beta chain). Its antigen is currently unknown. A read error is possible here, since a much larger clone lies one base away. These data originate in a study of T cells after yellow fever vaccination. Turning to the study itself: SMART-Seq v4 Ultra Low Input prepared libraries from low-cell fractions.

The CDR3 is 15 amino acids. Germline V gives CDR1 SGHVS, CDR2 FQNEAQ. Between the trimmed V and J ends, which lost 3 bases and 2 bases, there was a span of 11 bases. Study outcomes and limitations: It was a small share of clonotypes that appeared in both CD4 and CD8 compartments. Any FACS-sorted repertoire could hold abundant clonotypes that contaminate it from the bulk population.

In making TCR cDNA, 5'RACE template switching added a universal primer site and UMIs to it. Each CDR3 protein gets one entry after TCRdb re-called the 5' RACE reads with MiXCR. This table has hundreds of thousands of distinct CDR3 sequences, roughly 13% appearing once. The sequence derives from a man younger than 40 who received the YFV17D yellow fever vaccine. V gene TRBV7-8 combines with J gene TRBJ2-1, with TRBD2 as a possible D gene (6 bases). Material: PBMCs, obtained on the day of the yellow fever booster vaccination. CDR3 loop: CASSFSSATYNEQFF. DNA of the CDR3: TGTGCCAGCAGCTTCTCTAGCGCGACCTACAATGAGCAGTTCTTC.